This TCR beta chain was recorded in a study of cytomegalovirus exposure and HLA in healthy donors. Study-wide results and limits: Relative to the roughly 640-donor mean, N-insertions were reportedly fewer in an Asian-associated ancestry cluster in a later analysis. Exclusion applied to some V segments, including TRBV6-2 and TRBV6-3, as they were indistinguishable. The CMV antigen specificity of a few CMV-associated chains was confirmed through in vitro analysis.

The PCR contained 60 Vbeta and 13 Jbeta primers. TCRdb's table, derived via immunoSEQ multiplex PCR, lists solely in-frame clones and lacks some. Of under 200,000 clones detected, 85% appear once; the ten largest clones hold approximately 2.2%. A few counts support this clone. Its target is unknown. Trimming took 3 bases from V and 9 from J, leaving 15 bases between them. The CDR3 is 15 residues long. Germline CDR1 reads SGHAT; CDR2 reads FQNNGV. Sequenced input: PBMCs. The clonotype was recovered from a woman aged 50 to 60 in good health and CMV-seronegative. This chain links TRBV11-2 with TRBJ1-6, with D perhaps matching TRBD1 (6 bases). The CDR3 loop reads CASSFNRAVGSPLHF. The CDR3 DNA follows: TGTGCCAGCAGCTTTAACAGGGCCGTCGGTTCACCCCTCCACTTT. Supplemented by reference TRBV11-2 and TRBJ1-6, the full variable domain reads EAGVAQSPRYKIIEKRQSVAFWCNPISGHATLYWYQQILGQGPKLLIQFQNNGVVDDSQLPKDRFSAERLKGVDSTLKIQPAKLEDSAVYLCASSFNRAVGSPLHFGNGTRLTVT.